These 7 T cell receptor beta chains were all obtained from the same sample, sequenced in a study of blood T cell repertoires in COVID-19. Produced via immunoSEQ multiplex PCR; TCRdb's table is partial and in-frame only. The table shows roughly 230,000 clones, with over 70% occurring only once. Material for sequencing was peripheral blood. These receptor sequences come from a man aged 35 to 55 with active or convalescent COVID-19.

The chain has TRBV3-1 (or the pseudogene TRBV3-2) and TRBJ1-1; 8 bases match TRBD1. Trimming took 6 bases from V and 6 from J; bases not matched to a gene: 12. The CDR3 length is 15 residues. CDR1 LGHDT and CDR2 YNNKEL come from the germline V gene (reference sequence). The CDR3 DNA follows: TGTGCCAGCAGTCTACAGCCTCAGGGGGCCGCTGAAGCTTTCTTT. This encodes CASSLQPQGAAEAFF.

The rearrangement joins TRBV24-1 to TRBJ1-2; 7 bases agree with TRBD1. This CDR3 comprises 15 residues. Germline lookup yields CDR1 KGHDR and CDR2 SFDVKD. V lost 0 bases to trimming and J lost 8 bases; unmatched junction nucleotides: 8. The CDR3 sequence is CATSDLGTDLGGYTF. The CDR3 DNA is TGTGCCACCAGTGATTTGGGGACAGACCTGGGAGGCTACACCTTC.

The CDR3 nucleotides are TGTGCCAGCTCACCACGAGTCAGGGAACGAAATTCACCCCTCCACTTT. Its translation is CASSPRVRERNSPLHF. The rearrangement uses TRBV18 and TRBJ1-6; possibly TRBD1 for D (5 bases). Trimming took off 1 base at V and 7 bases at J, with 14 bases between the two ends. The CDR3 has 16 amino acids. Germline V gene data show CDR1 as KGHSH and CDR2 as LQKENI.

V is TRBV9 and J is TRBJ1-5, with TRBD1 matching 7 bases. This CDR3 spans 16 amino acids. The germline gives CDR1 SGDLS, CDR2 YYNGEE. V lost 4 bases and J lost 3; bases outside the gene matches: 10. The CDR3 nucleotides read TGTGCCAGCAGCCTTTCCGCAGGGGGTCTCAATCAGCCCCAGCATTTT. Translation gives CASSLSAGGLNQPQHF. The complete variable domain, with remaining parts taken from reference TRBV9 and TRBJ1-5, reads DSGVTQTPKHLITATGQRVTLRCSPRSGDLSVYWYQQSLDQGLQFLIQYYNGEERAKGNILERFSAQQFPDLHSELNLSSLELGDSALYFCASSLSAGGLNQPQHFGDGTRLSIL.

The V and J genes are TRBV19 and TRBJ1-4; 10 bases align to TRBD1. Germline assignment: CDR1 LNHDA and CDR2 SQIVND (reference sequence). CDR3 length equals 14 residues. The junction had 6 bases not matched to a gene; V was cut back by 7 bases and J by 7 bases. CDR3 coding DNA: TGTGCCAGTAAGTTGGGACAGGGGCGTGAAAAACTGTTTTTT. It specifies CASKLGQGREKLFF.

This rearrangement joins TRBV27 to TRBJ1-1, with a possible D match to TRBD1 (6 bases). The CDR3 totals 15 residues. V lost 6 bases and J lost 1, with 15 bases in between. Germline V gene lookup returns CDR1 MNHEY and CDR2 SMNVEV (reference sequence). The CDR3 here is CASSDSGHSNTEAFF. DNA for the CDR3: TGTGCCAGCAGCGATTCGGGACATTCGAACACTGAAGCTTTCTTT.

This chain uses TRBV15 with TRBJ1-3; 8 bases are a match to TRBD1. Germline values: CDR1 LNHNV, CDR2 YYDKDF (reference sequence). CDR3 length: 14 amino acids. Losses at the gene ends were 3 bases for V and 4 bases for J; bases not matched to a gene: 2. The CDR3 nucleotides are TGTGCCACCAGCAGGGGACAGGAAGGAAACACCATATATTTT. Translating gives CATSRGQEGNTIYF.